The rows below give T cell receptor beta chains drawn from one sample of a study of beta chain features in type 1 diabetes. This table comes from immunoSEQ multiplex PCR, and its TCRdb copy is limited to in-frame clones, with some not included. This sample has some 370,000 clones, with about 10% found just once. The sequenced sample was central memory CD4+ T cells from blood. Every receptor here comes from a young man with type 1 diabetes. The CDR3 runs from the conserved cysteine through the conserved F or W. Each record gives: V gene, D gene, clone size, J gene, CDR3 DNA, CDR3 protein. A D gene is named only where the DNA matches it firmly. Size tells how often a clone was seen (once, few, many) or the class of an expanded clone, and some rows leave it out.

>TRBV6-5|-|-|TRBJ1-5
TGTGCCAGCAGTTACAACAGGGATCAGCCCCAGCATTTT
CASSYNRDQPQHF
>TRBV5-1|-|few|TRBJ2-3
TGCGCCAGCAGCTTGGCAGGCGAGAGCACAGATACGCAGTATTTT
CASSLAGESTDTQYF
>TRBV10-3|TRBD1|few|TRBJ1-2
TGTGCCACCAGCCAGGGGGGAGCCTATGGCTACACCTTC
CATSQGGAYGYTF
>TRBV7-2|-|-|TRBJ2-3
TGTGCCAGCAGCTTAGTTTTCGCAGATACGCAGTATTTT
CASSLVFADTQYF
>TRBV9|TRBD2|-|TRBJ2-2
TGTGCCAGCAGCGTAGGCGGGAGGGCCGTCGGGGAGCTGTTTTTT
CASSVGGRAVGELFF
>TRBV27|-|many|TRBJ1-4
TGTGCCAGCAGTTGGCCGAATGAAAAACTGTTTTTT
CASSWPNEKLFF
>TRBV7-2|TRBD1|few|TRBJ2-2
TGTGCCAGCAGCTTAGCCGGGGCGGGACAGGCTACCGGGGAGCTGTTTTTT
CASSLAGAGQATGELFF
>TRBV7-2|-|few|TRBJ2-3
TGTGCCAGCAGCTTTTCAGGCACAGATACGCAGTATTTT
CASSFSGTDTQYF
>TRBV11-1|-|few|TRBJ2-2
TGTGCCAGCAGCTTCTACCAATCGAACACCGGGGAGCTGTTTTTT
CASSFYQSNTGELFF
>TRBV7-9|-|few|TRBJ1-4
TGTGCCAGCAGCTTAAGGGAGAATGAAAAACTGTTTTTT
CASSLRENEKLFF
>TRBV19|TRBD1|-|TRBJ2-2
TGTGCCAGCACCAAACCGGGACAGAAAATTACCGGGGAGCTGTTTTTT
CASTKPGQKITGELFF
>TRBV23-1|TRBD2|-|TRBJ2-1
TGTGCCAGCAGCTCTCCTCCCCGACTAGCGGGGGCCAAACATGAGCAGTTCTTC
CASSSPPRLAGAKHEQFF
>TRBV6-1|-|few|TRBJ1-2
TGTGCCAGCGGCCCCTTTAGCAGTCTGTTCTTC
CASGPFSSLFF
>TRBV28|-|-|TRBJ2-7
TGTGCCAGCAGTTTAGGGACAACCCACTACGAGCAGTACTTC
CASSLGTTHYEQYF
>TRBV30|TRBD2|few|TRBJ2-3
TGTGCCTGGAGTGTTGGACTAGCGGAGACCACAGATACGCAGTATTTT
CAWSVGLAETTDTQYF
>TRBV7-2|-|-|TRBJ2-5
TGTGCCAGCAGCTTAGAGGCTAGCAGAGAGACCCAGTACTTC
CASSLEASRETQYF
>TRBV28|TRBD1|-|TRBJ2-7
TGTGCCAGCAGACCGCCTACAGGGGGTGCCTCCGAGCAGTACTTC
CASRPPTGGASEQYF
>TRBV28|-|-|TRBJ1-5
TGTGCCAGCAGAGAAGTTAGCAATCAGCCCCAGCATTTT
CASREVSNQPQHF
>TRBV7-8|-|few|TRBJ2-2
TGTGCCAGCAGCTTAGACCACAACACCGGGGAGCTGTTTTTT
CASSLDHNTGELFF
>TRBV5-1|-|-|TRBJ2-4
TGCGCCAGCAGCGGAGACAATGGGGGGCACGGGTACTTC
CASSGDNGGHGYF
>TRBV4-1|TRBD1|-|TRBJ2-7
TGCGCCAGCAGCCGAGGAGGGACAGGGCTTACCTACGAGCAGTACTTC
CASSRGGTGLTYEQYF
>TRBV5-1|TRBD1|few|TRBJ2-1
TGCGCCAGCAGTTCAGGGGGCCGGGACAATGAGCAGTTCTTC
CASSSGGRDNEQFF
>TRBV6-6|-|many|TRBJ2-7
TGTGCCAGCAGTTATAACGGCTACGAGCAGTACTTC
CASSYNGYEQYF
>TRBV5-6|-|few|TRBJ2-3
TGTGCCAGCAGCTCAAGATACACAGATACGCAGTATTTT
CASSSRYTDTQYF
>TRBV6-5|TRBD1|-|TRBJ1-5
TGTGCCAGCAGTCCTCGGACAGGGGTTTTCCAGCCCCAGCATTTT
CASSPRTGVFQPQHF
>TRBV4-2|TRBD1|-|TRBJ1-1
TGTGCCAGCAGCATCCAGACAGGGGACGCTGAAGCTTTCTTT
CASSIQTGDAEAFF
>TRBV18|TRBD1|few|TRBJ2-7
TGTGCCAGCTCACCATTCGGACAGGGGTTCGGGAGCTACGAGCAGTACTTC
CASSPFGQGFGSYEQYF
>TRBV6-5|-|few|TRBJ1-4
TGTGCCAGCAGTTTGGGTCCTCGGAGTGAAAAACTGTTTTTT
CASSLGPRSEKLFF
>TRBV7-3|-|-|TRBJ2-6
TGTGCCAGCAGCTACCCGGGCTCTGGGGCCAACGTCCTGACTTTC
CASSYPGSGANVLTF
>TRBV7-2|-|few|TRBJ1-4
TGTGCCAGCAGCTTAGAAGACGGTGAAAAACTGTTTTTT
CASSLEDGEKLFF
>TRBV2|-|-|TRBJ2-3
TGTGCCAGCAGGACCATCCCCACAGATACGCAGTATTTT
CASRTIPTDTQYF